This TCR beta chain derives from a study of shared clonotypes between healthy human individuals. Across the whole study: Plates per donor: three CD4 naive, three CD4 memory, two CD8 naive, one CD8 memory.

Method: immunoSEQ multiplex PCR; TCRdb's copy keeps in-frame clones and lacks some. Here the sample spans around 2,000,000 clones, over 85% being singletons. The germline gives CDR1 MNHEY, CDR2 SVGAGI. V shed 2 bases and J 5 bases; nucleotides not matched to a gene: 3. The CDR3 contains 14 residues. Positively selected for CCR7, the CD45RO-negative cells used as naive CD8 cells excluded terminally differentiated effector memory CD45RA+ cells. This rearrangement joins TRBV6-5 to TRBJ2-3; 8 bases match TRBD2. This receptor was taken from a man between 18 and 29 years old in good health. Source material: naive CD8+ T cells sorted from blood. In nucleotides, the CDR3 is TGTGCCAGCAGTTACCCCGGGGGGGTAGATACGCAGTATTTT. Translating gives CASSYPGGVDTQYF.